Sequencing of this T cell receptor (beta chain) was carried out in a study of T cell repertoires in cytomegalovirus infection. Overall study: CMV infection and matching HLA type were both indicated by public TCR beta signatures.

Germline CDR1 LNHDA, CDR2 SQIVND (reference sequence). This CDR3 is 14 amino acids long. About this clonotype: Its matching antigen is unknown. The germline gene is not matched at one end of the junction; a read error may be the cause.

General study points: Carriage of CMV together with the relevant HLA was identifiable through cumulative public TCR beta family frequency.

MiXCR, run by TCRdb on the reads, gives a single entry per CDR3 protein. The repertoire holds about 140,000 distinct CDR3 sequences, with about 6.5% as singletons. Sequenced material: PBMCs. The V call is TRBV19, the J call TRBJ1-1; TRBD1 matches at 7 bases. The TCR comes from a human donor in good health (CMV status not recorded). Some clones in this sample may be carry-over from other donors' samples. The CDR3 region has the DNA TGTACCAGTAGTATAGACAGGGACCATCTCCGGGCTTTCTTT. It is translated as CTSSIDRDHLRAFF.